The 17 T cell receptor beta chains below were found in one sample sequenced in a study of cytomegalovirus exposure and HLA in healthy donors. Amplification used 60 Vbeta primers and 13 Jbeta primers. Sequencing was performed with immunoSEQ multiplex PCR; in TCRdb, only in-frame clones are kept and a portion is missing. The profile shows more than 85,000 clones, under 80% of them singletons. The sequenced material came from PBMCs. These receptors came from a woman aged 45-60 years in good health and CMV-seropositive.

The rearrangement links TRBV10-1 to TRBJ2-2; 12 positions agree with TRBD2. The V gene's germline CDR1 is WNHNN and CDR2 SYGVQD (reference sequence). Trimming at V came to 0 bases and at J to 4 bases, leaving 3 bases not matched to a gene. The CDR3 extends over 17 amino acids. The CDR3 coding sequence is TGCGCCAGCAGTGAGTCCCAGACTAGCGGGAGCACCGGGGAGCTGTTTTTT. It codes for CASSESQTSGSTGELFF.

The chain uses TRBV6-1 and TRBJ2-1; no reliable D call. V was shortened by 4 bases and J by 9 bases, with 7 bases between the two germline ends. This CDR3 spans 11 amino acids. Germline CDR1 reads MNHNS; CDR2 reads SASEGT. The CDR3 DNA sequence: TGTGCCAGCAGTGCTACTGGTGAGCAGTTCTTC. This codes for CASSATGEQFF.

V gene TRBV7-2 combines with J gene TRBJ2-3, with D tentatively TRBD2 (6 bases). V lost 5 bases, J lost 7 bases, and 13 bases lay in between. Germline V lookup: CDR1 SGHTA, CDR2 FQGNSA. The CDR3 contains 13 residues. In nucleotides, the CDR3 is TGTGCCAGCAGCCGTTTAGCGGATAATACGCAGTATTTT. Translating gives CASSRLADNTQYF.

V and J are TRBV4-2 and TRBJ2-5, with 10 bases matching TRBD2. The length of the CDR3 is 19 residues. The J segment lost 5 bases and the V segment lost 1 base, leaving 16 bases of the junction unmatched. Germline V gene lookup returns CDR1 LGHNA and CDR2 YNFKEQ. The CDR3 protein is CASSQGDSGGPGGAETQYF. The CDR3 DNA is TGTGCCAGCAGCCAAGGGGATAGCGGGGGGCCAGGGGGGGCGGAGACCCAGTACTTC.

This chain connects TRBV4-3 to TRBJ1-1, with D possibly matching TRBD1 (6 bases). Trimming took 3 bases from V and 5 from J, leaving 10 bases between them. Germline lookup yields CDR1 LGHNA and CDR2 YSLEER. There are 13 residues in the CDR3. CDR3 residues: CASSQGRGTEAFF. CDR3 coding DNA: TGCGCCAGCAGCCAGGGAAGGGGGACTGAAGCTTTCTTT.

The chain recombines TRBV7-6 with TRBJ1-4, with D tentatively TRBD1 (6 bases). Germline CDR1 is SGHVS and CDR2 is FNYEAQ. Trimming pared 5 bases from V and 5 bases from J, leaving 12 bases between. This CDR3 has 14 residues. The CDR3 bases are TGTGCCAGCAGCCCGAGGGGGTCGAATGAAAAACTGTTTTTT. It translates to CASSPRGSNEKLFF.

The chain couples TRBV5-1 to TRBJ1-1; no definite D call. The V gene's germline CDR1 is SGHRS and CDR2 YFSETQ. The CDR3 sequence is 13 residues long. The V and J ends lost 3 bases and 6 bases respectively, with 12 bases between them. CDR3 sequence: CASSYGGDSEAFF. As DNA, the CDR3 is TGCGCCAGCAGCTATGGTGGAGACTCTGAAGCTTTCTTT.

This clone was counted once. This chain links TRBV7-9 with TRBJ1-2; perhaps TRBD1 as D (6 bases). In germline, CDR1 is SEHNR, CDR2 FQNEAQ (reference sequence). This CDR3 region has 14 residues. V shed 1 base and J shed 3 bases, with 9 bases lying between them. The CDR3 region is CASSLDPGDYGYTF. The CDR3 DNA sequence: TGTGCCAGCAGCTTAGACCCAGGGGACTATGGCTACACCTTC.

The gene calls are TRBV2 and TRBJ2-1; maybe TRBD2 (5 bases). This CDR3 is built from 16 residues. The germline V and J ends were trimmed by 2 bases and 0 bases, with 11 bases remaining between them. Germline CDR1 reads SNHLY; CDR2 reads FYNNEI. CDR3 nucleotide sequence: TGTGCCAGCAGTGAATTCGCGGGTACCTCCTACAATGAGCAGTTCTTC. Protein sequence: CASSEFAGTSYNEQFF.

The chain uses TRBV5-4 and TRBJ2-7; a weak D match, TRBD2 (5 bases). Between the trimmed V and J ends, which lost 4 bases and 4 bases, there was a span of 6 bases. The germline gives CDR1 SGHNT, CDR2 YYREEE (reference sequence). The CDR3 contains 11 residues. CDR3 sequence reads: CASSRGYEQYF. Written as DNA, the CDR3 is TGTGCCAGCAGCCGAGGGTACGAGCAGTACTTC.

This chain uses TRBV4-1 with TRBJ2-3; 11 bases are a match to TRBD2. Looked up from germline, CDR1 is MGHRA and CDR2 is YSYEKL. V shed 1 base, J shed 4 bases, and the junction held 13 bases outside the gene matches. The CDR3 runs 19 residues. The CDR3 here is CASSQAGLVAGGPADTQYF. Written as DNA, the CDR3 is TGCGCCAGCAGCCAAGCGGGGTTGGTAGCGGGAGGGCCCGCAGATACGCAGTATTTT.

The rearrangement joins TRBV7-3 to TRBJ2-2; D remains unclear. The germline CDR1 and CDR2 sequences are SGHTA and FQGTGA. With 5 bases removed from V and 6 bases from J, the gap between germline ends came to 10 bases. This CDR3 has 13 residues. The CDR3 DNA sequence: TGTGCCAGCAGCGGGCGCCAAGCCGGGGAGCTGTTTTTT. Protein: CASSGRQAGELFF.

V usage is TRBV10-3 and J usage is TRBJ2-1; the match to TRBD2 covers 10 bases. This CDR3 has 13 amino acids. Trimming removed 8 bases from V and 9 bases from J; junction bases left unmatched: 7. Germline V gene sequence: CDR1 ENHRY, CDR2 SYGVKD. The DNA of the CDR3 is TGTGCCATCGGGCTAGCGGGAGACGGTGAGCAGTTCTTC. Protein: CAIGLAGDGEQFF.

CDR3 loop: CASSLARGGYTF. Written as DNA, the CDR3 is TGTGCCAGCAGCTTAGCCAGGGGAGGCTACACCTTC. V usage is TRBV7-2 and J usage is TRBJ1-2, with D tentatively TRBD1 (6 bases). The CDR3 covers 12 residues. V dropped 0 bases and J dropped 8 bases, with 7 bases sitting between them. Germline CDR1 reads SGHTA; CDR2 reads FQGNSA.

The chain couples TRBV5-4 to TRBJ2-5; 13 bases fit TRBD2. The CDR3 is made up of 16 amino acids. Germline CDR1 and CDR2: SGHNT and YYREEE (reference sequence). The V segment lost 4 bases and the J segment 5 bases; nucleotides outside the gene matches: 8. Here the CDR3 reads CASSKGLAGSGETQYF. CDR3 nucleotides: TGTGCCAGCAGCAAGGGACTAGCGGGGTCAGGGGAGACCCAGTACTTC.

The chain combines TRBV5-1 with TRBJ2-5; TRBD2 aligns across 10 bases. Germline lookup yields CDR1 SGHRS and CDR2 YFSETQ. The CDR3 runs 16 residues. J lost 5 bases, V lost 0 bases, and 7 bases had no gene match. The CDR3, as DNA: TGCGCCAGCAGCTTGGGGGCTAGCGGGAGTATTGAGACCCAGTACTTC. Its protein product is CASSLGASGSIETQYF.

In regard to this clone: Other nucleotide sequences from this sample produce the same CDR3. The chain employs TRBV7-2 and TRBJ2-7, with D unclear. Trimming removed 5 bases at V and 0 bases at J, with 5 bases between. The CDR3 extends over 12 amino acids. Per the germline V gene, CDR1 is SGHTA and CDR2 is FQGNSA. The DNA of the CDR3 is TGTGCCAGCAGCCCTAGCTCCTACGAGCAGTACTTC. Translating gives CASSPSSYEQYF.